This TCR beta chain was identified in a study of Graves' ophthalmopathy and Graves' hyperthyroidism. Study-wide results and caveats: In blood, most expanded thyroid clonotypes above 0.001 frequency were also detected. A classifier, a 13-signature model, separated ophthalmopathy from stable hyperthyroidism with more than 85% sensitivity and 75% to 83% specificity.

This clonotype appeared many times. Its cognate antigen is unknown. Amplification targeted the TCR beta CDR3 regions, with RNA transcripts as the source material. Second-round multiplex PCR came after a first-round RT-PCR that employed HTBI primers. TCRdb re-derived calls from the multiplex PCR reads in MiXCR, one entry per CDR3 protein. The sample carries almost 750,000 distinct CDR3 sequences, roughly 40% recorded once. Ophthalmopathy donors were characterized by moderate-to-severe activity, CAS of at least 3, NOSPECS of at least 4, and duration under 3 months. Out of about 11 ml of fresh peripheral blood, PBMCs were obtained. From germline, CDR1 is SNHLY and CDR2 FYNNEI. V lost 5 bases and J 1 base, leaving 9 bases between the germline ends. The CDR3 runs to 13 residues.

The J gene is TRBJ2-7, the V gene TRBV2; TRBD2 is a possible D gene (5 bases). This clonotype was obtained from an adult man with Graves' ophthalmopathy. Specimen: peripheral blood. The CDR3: CASSIIASYEQYF. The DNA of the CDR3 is TGTGCCAGCAGTATCATAGCGTCCTACGAGCAGTACTTC.